One sample yielded the 21 T cell receptor beta chains listed below, sequenced in a study of T cells after yellow fever vaccination. Each CDR3 protein is one row after TCRdb ran MiXCR on the 5' RACE reads. The top ten hold over 9.5% of the sample, which has 40,000 to 50,000 distinct CDR3 sequences, 6% to 7% seen once. The source was PBMCs, either bulk or a sorted T-cell subset (CD4+, CD8+, memory, or dextramer-sorted; not recorded which), collected 45 days after the yellow fever booster vaccination. The receptors derive from a young man who received the YFV17D yellow fever vaccine.

This clonotype was found a few times. Here the CDR3 reads CASSVSGSDRKQFF. CDR3 bases: TGTGCCAGCAGCGTAAGCGGGAGTGATCGGAAGCAGTTCTTC. The chain uses TRBV9 and TRBJ2-1, with 8 bases fitting TRBD2. V lost 1 base and J lost 11; bases outside the gene matches: 8. Germline CDR1 reads SGDLS; CDR2 reads YYNGEE. This CDR3 spans 14 amino acids.

This clonotype was counted between two and nine times. V usage is TRBV7-2 and J usage is TRBJ2-1; no definite D call. CDR3 length equals 17 residues. V lost 5 bases to trimming and J lost 8 bases, with 25 bases between them. Germline values: CDR1 SGHTA, CDR2 FQGNSA. CDR3 bases: TGTGCCAGCAGCCCTGGTGGCTTTGAGGTTACCAAGTATGAGCAGTTCTTC. Protein sequence: CASSPGGFEVTKYEQFF.

This clonotype showed up many times. V and J are TRBV20-1 and TRBJ1-2; 8 nucleotides agree with TRBD1. CDR3 length: 14 amino acids. Germline V gives CDR1 DFQATT, CDR2 SNEGSKA (reference sequence). V lost 3 bases to trimming and J lost 0 bases; unmatched junction nucleotides: 3. CDR3 in DNA: TGCAGTGCTAGTGGGACAGGCACTAACTATGGCTACACCTTC. It encodes CSASGTGTNYGYTF.

The chain recombines TRBV19 with TRBJ1-6, with 8 bases that match TRBD1. Germline V gene data show CDR1 as LNHDA and CDR2 as SQIVND (reference sequence). The CDR3 runs to 14 residues. V gave up 6 bases and J gave up 10 bases; unmatched junction bases: 8. CDR3 amino acids: CASRITGGWSPLHF. CDR3 bases: TGTGCCAGTAGGATTACAGGGGGTTGGTCACCCCTCCACTTT.

This clonotype came up many times. This rearrangement joins TRBV20-1 to TRBJ2-1; 11 bases map to TRBD2. CDR1 and CDR2 (germline): DFQATT, SNEGSKA (reference sequence). This CDR3 region has 15 residues. V was pared by 4 bases and J by 6 bases, with 8 bases of the junction left unmatched. The DNA for the CDR3 is TGCAGTGCTAATACACTAGCGGGGGTGGGCAATGAGCAGTTCTTC. It is translated as CSANTLAGVGNEQFF.

This clonotype was seen at least ten times. The chain has TRBV10-3 and TRBJ2-7; perhaps TRBD1 as D (5 bases). The CDR3 extends over 13 amino acids. The germline CDR1 and CDR2 sequences are ENHRY and SYGVKD. V was trimmed by 2 bases and J by 5 bases, leaving 10 bases between them. CDR3 sequence reads: CAISEQGRDEQYF. CDR3 bases: TGTGCCATCAGTGAGCAGGGTAGGGACGAGCAGTACTTC.

The table lists this clonotype with a few counts. The CDR3 loop is CASDMGQGDTIYF. CDR3 nucleotides: TGTGCCAGTGACATGGGACAGGGAGACACCATATATTTT. The rearrangement joins TRBV12-3 or TRBV12-4 to TRBJ1-3; 9 bases are a match to TRBD1. Trimming took 9 bases from V and 8 from J; bases not matched to a gene: 8. This CDR3 is 13 amino acids long.

J is TRBJ2-7 and V is TRBV10-3; no clear D gene. The V end lost 2 bases, the J end lost 5 bases, and 10 bases lay between the germline ends. The CDR3 runs 13 residues. Germline CDR1 and CDR2: ENHRY and SYGVKD. The CDR3 loop reads CAISEARSNEQYF. The CDR3 DNA is TGTGCCATCAGTGAGGCCCGATCTAACGAGCAGTACTTC.

The V gene is TRBV20-1, the J gene TRBJ2-1; possible D gene TRBD2, 6 bases. The CDR3 totals 14 residues. The germline V gene has CDR1 DFQATT and CDR2 SNEGSKA (reference sequence). V dropped 1 base and J dropped 6 bases, with 13 bases sitting between them. In DNA form, the CDR3 reads TGCAGTGCTAGAGGGGACTCCCAAACCAATGAGCAGTTCTTC. Its translation is CSARGDSQTNEQFF.

V gene TRBV10-3 combines with J gene TRBJ2-5, with D maybe TRBD2 (5 bases). V was pared by 2 bases and J by 0 bases, with 7 bases between. The CDR3 is made up of 14 amino acids. The germline V gene has CDR1 ENHRY and CDR2 SYGVKD. The CDR3 DNA reads TGTGCCATCAGTGAGCGGGGAAACCAAGAGACCCAGTACTTC. Protein: CAISERGNQETQYF.

About this clonotype itself: Given a much more abundant clone one base away, this may be a read error. The CDR3 DNA reads TGTGCCAGCAGTTCGAGTAGCGATAACGAGCAGTACTTC. Translating it yields CASSSSSDNEQYF. This chain connects TRBV12-3 or TRBV12-4 to TRBJ2-7; TRBD2 is a possible D gene (5 bases). This CDR3 has 13 amino acids. V was clipped by 4 bases and J by 5 bases, with 12 bases between them.

This clonotype was recorded a few times. The chain joins TRBV7-2 to TRBJ2-7, with D possibly matching TRBD1 (5 bases). The CDR3 totals 15 residues. Trimming pared 5 bases from V and 0 bases from J, leaving 14 bases between. The germline V gene has CDR1 SGHTA and CDR2 FQGNSA. CDR3 residues: CASSPEFRASYEQYF. DNA of the CDR3: TGTGCCAGCAGCCCCGAGTTCAGGGCCTCCTACGAGCAGTACTTC. The full variable domain, completed using reference TRBV7-2 and TRBJ2-7, is GAGVSQSPSNKVTEKGKDVELRCDPISGHTALYWYRQSLGQGLEFLIYFQGNSAPDKSGLPSDRFSAERTGGSVSTLTIQRTQQEDSAVYLCASSPEFRASYEQYFGPGTRLTVT.

This clonotype was seen only a few times. The rearrangement joins TRBV5-6 to TRBJ2-3; the D is unclear. The V end was cut by 2 bases, the J end by 0 bases, with 10 bases between. Germline CDR1 is SGHDT and CDR2 is YYEEEE. The CDR3 runs to 15 residues. CDR3 coding DNA: TGTGCCAGCAGCTTAGTCAAGACTAGCACAGATACGCAGTATTTT. Translation: CASSLVKTSTDTQYF.

This clonotype was picked up many times. The rearrangement uses TRBV20-1 and TRBJ1-4, with D tentatively TRBD1 (5 bases). Germline values: CDR1 DFQATT, CDR2 SNEGSKA (reference sequence). Trimming pared 2 bases from V and 5 bases from J, leaving 12 bases between. The CDR3 consists of 14 residues. CDR3 region: CSARSTGRNEKLFF. Here the CDR3 DNA reads TGCAGTGCTAGATCTACAGGCCGGAATGAAAAACTGTTTTTT.

This chain connects TRBV30 to TRBJ1-3, with D possibly being TRBD1 (6 bases). The CDR3 totals 14 residues. The V end was cut by 5 bases, the J end by 0 bases, with 11 bases between. Germline V gene sequence: CDR1 GTSNPN, CDR2 SVGIG (reference sequence). CDR3: CAWDQDSSGNTIYF. The CDR3 DNA follows: TGTGCCTGGGACCAGGACAGCTCTGGAAACACCATATATTTT.

Many counts were recorded for this clonotype. The chain uses TRBV5-1 and TRBJ2-1; D is possibly TRBD1 or TRBD2 (6 bases each). CDR3 length equals 13 residues. From germline, CDR1 is SGHRS and CDR2 YFSETQ. Trimming took off 4 bases at V and 9 bases at J, with 14 bases between the two ends. CDR3 loop: CASSESQGGEQFF. CDR3 nucleotides: TGCGCCAGCAGCGAATCACAGGGAGGTGAGCAGTTCTTC. Full variable domain (remainder filled in from reference TRBV5-1 and TRBJ2-1): KAGVTQTPRYLIKTRGQQVTLSCSPISGHRSVSWYQQTPGQGLQFLFEYFSETQRNKGNFPGRFSGRQFSNSRSEMNVSTLELGDSALYLCASSESQGGEQFFGPGTRLTVL.

The sample holds a few counts of this clonotype. The V gene is TRBV5-5, the J gene TRBJ1-1; D call uncertain. Germline values: CDR1 SGHKS, CDR2 YYEKEE (reference sequence). V lost 4 bases, J lost 1 base, and 8 bases lay in between. This CDR3 spans 13 amino acids. The CDR3 sequence is CASSVIENTEAFF. The CDR3 DNA is TGTGCCAGCAGCGTCATTGAGAACACTGAAGCTTTCTTT.

The rearrangement links TRBV7-3 to TRBJ2-3; D might be TRBD1 (6 bases). V lost 5 bases, J lost 2 bases, and 11 bases lay in between. This CDR3 region has 14 residues. Germline values: CDR1 SGHTA, CDR2 FQGTGA. CDR3 nucleotides: TGTGCCAGCAGCCTACAGGGTTCCACAGATACGCAGTATTTT. The encoded protein is CASSLQGSTDTQYF.

The V and J genes are TRBV7-8 and TRBJ1-5; D remains unclear. The ends were cut back, 4 bases at V and 0 bases at J, with 16 bases in the middle. The CDR3 extends over 17 amino acids. Germline V gene sequence: CDR1 SGHVS, CDR2 FQNEAQ. The chain's CDR3 is CASSSSAAAYSNQPQHF. In DNA, the CDR3 is TGTGCCAGCAGCTCCTCCGCCGCCGCTTATAGCAATCAGCCCCAGCATTTT.

This clonotype was detected only a few times. The chain combines TRBV6-2 or TRBV6-3 with TRBJ2-1; D gene uncertain. Trimming removed 2 bases at V and 4 bases at J, with 12 bases between. Germline values: CDR1 MNHEY, CDR2 SVGEGT. There are 15 residues in the CDR3. CDR3 DNA sequence: TGTGCCAGCAGTTACGGGAAGTCCCGGTACAATGAGCAGTTCTTC. Translated, it gives CASSYGKSRYNEQFF.

The sample holds many counts of this clonotype. This chain joins TRBV10-1 and TRBJ2-7; D not certain. CDR3 length: 10 amino acids. Trimming removed 8 bases at V and 7 bases at J, with 9 bases between. Germline assignment: CDR1 WNHNN and CDR2 SYGVQD (reference sequence). The CDR3 nucleotides read TGCGCCAGCTCCCCCGGGGAGCAGTACTTC. It codes for CASSPGEQYF.